This entry concerns a single T cell receptor (beta chain). This record comes from a study of blood T cell repertoires in COVID-19. Study in general: In each case, the material was cDNA or gDNA derived from T cells, B-cell-depleted T cells, or PBMCs.

How the authors handled the data: The authors estimated nucleated cell counts from reference gene primer amplification. Clones were read by immunoSEQ multiplex PCR, and TCRdb kept only the in-frame ones, dropping some. That table furnishes V, J and clone size, whereas the DNA furnished D and trimming. The table shows approximately 470,000 clones, with about 85% occurring only once. The receptor was isolated from a woman between 18 and 29 years old who had recovered from COVID-19. Source material: PBMCs or T cells enriched from blood (not recorded which).

CDR3 protein: CASRSPNEQFF. The CDR3 coding sequence is TGTGCCAGCAGATCCCCAAATGAGCAGTTCTTC. This sequence joins TRBV2 and TRBJ2-1; D gene unclear. This CDR3 has 11 residues. CDR1 is SNHLY and CDR2 is FYNNEI in the germline V gene. With 6 bases removed from V and 7 bases from J, the gap between germline ends came to 7 bases.